Presented here are 4 T cell receptor beta chains from one specimen sequenced in a study of blood T cell repertoires in COVID-19. Sequenced by immunoSEQ multiplex PCR; TCRdb stores in-frame clones only, minus some. The sample contains about 110,000 clones, roughly four fifths of which appear only once. Sequencing was done on a sample of peripheral blood. These receptors originate from a woman of 80 years or more with acute or convalescent COVID-19.

The CDR3 nucleotides are TGTGCCAGCAGGGACAGGGGGCGGGAAGGCTACACCTTC. This sequence encodes CASRDRGREGYTF. This rearrangement joins TRBV27 to TRBJ1-2, with 11 bases fitting TRBD1. CDR1 is MNHEY, CDR2 SMNVEV, per germline (reference sequence). The CDR3 loop spans 13 amino acids. The V gene end was trimmed by 6 bases and the J gene end by 8 bases; junction bases not matched to a gene: 5.

This clone was seen a single time. The chain is built from TRBV5-4 and TRBJ2-7; D possibly corresponds to TRBD1 (5 bases). V lost 3 bases to trimming and J lost 3 bases, with 13 bases between them. This CDR3 is 14 amino acids long. Per the germline V gene, CDR1 is SGHNT and CDR2 is YYREEE (reference sequence). The CDR3 sequence is CASSSQDNDYEQYF. In DNA form, the CDR3 reads TGTGCCAGCAGCTCTCAGGACAACGACTACGAGCAGTACTTC.

Written as DNA, the CDR3 is TGTGCCAGCAGCCCGAGGCGGTTTGGGTCACCCCTCCACTTT. Encoded protein: CASSPRRFGSPLHF. The chain carries TRBV14 and TRBJ1-6; D is unresolved. Germline assignment: CDR1 SGHDN and CDR2 FVKESK. The V end was cut by 4 bases, the J end by 10 bases, with 14 bases between. This CDR3 is 14 amino acids long.

This chain links TRBV4-3 with TRBJ2-1; TRBD2 agrees at 7 bases. The CDR3 is made up of 13 amino acids. Looked up from germline, CDR1 is LGHNA and CDR2 is YSLEER. Trimming took 0 bases from V and 10 from J; bases not matched to a gene: 3. The CDR3 spells CASSQDFSGEQFF. The CDR3 DNA reads TGCGCCAGCAGCCAAGATTTTAGCGGGGAGCAGTTCTTC.